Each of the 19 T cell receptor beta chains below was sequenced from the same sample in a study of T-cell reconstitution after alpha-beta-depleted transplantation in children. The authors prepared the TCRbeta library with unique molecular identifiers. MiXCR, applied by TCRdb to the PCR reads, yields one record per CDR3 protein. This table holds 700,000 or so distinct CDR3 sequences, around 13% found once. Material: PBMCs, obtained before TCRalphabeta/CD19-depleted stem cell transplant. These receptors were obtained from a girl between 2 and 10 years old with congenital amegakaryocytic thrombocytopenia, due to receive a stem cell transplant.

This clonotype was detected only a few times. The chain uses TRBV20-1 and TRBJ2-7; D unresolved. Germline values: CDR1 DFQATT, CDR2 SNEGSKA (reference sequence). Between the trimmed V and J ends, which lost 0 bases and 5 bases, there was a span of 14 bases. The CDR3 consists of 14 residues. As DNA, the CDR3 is TGCAGTGCTAGAGAATGGTTCGGAACCGACGAGCAGTACTTC. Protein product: CSAREWFGTDEQYF.

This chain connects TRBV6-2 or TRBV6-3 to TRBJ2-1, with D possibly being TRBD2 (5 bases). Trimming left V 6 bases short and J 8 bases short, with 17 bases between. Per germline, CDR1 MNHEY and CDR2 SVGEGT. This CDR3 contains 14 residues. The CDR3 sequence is CASRDPGGLDEQFF. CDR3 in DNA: TGTGCCAGCAGAGATCCCGGAGGTTTGGATGAGCAGTTCTTC.

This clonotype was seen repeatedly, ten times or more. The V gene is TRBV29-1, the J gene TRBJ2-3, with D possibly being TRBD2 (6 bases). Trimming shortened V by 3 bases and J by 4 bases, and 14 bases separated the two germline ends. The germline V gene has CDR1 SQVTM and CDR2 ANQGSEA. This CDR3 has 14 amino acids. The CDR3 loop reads CSVDEFGSADTQYF. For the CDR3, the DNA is TGCAGCGTTGACGAGTTCGGGAGTGCAGATACGCAGTATTTT.

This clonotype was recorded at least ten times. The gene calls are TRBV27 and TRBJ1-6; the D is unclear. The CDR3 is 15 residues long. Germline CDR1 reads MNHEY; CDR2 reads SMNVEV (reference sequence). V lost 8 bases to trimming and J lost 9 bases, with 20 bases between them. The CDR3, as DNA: TGTGCCAGCGGGAGGGCAGACCAATTGAGTTCACCCCTCCACTTT. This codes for CASGRADQLSSPLHF.

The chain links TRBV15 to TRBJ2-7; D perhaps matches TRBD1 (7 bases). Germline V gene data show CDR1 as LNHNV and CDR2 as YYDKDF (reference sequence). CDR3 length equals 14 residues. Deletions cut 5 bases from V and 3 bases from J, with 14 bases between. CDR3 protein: CATSEGAGSYEQYF. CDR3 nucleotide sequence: TGTGCCACCAGCGAGGGGGCGGGAAGCTACGAGCAGTACTTC.

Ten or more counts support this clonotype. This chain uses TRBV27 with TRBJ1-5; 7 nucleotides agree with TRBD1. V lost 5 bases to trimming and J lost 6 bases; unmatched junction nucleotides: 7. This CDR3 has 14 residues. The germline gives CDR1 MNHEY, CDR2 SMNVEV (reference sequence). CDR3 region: CASSRQGVAQPQHF. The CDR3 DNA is TGTGCCAGCAGTCGACAGGGAGTCGCTCAGCCCCAGCATTTT.

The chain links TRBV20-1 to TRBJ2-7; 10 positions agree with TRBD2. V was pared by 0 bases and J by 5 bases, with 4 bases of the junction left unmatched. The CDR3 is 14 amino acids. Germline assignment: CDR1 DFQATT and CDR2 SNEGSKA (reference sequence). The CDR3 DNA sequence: TGCAGTGCTAGAGATCCTAGCGGGAGCCACGAGCAGTACTTC. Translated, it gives CSARDPSGSHEQYF.

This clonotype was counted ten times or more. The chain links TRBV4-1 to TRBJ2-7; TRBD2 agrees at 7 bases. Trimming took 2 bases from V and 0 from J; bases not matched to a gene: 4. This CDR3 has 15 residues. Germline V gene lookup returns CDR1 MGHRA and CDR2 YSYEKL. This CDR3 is CASSQLAAFSYEQYF. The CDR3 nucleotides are TGCGCCAGCAGCCAACTAGCGGCATTCTCCTACGAGCAGTACTTC.

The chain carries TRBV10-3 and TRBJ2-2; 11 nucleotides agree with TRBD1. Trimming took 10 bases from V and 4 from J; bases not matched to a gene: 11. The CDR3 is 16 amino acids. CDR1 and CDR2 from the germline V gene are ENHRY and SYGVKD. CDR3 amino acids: CATRDRGGLSTGELFF. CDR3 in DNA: TGTGCCACCCGGGACAGGGGGGGTTTAAGCACCGGGGAGCTGTTTTTT.

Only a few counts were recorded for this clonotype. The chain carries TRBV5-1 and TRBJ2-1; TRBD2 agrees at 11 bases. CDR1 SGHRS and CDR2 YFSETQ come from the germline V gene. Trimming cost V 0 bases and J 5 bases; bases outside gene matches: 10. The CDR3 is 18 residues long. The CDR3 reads CASSLGGLTSGTNNEQFF. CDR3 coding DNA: TGCGCCAGCAGCTTGGGGGGATTGACTAGCGGGACGAACAATGAGCAGTTCTTC.

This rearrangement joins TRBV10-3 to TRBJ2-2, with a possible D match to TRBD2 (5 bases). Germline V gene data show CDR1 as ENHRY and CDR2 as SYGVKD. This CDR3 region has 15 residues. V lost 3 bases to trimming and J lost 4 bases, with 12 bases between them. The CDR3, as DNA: TGTGCCATCAGTGAATTGGAGGTGCTCACCGGGGAGCTGTTTTTT. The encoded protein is CAISELEVLTGELFF.

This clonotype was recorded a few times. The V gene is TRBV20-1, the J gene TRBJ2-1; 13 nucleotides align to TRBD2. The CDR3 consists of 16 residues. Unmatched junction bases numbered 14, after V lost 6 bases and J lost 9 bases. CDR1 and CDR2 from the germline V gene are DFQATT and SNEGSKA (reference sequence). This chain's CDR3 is CSAMGTGTSGIGEQFF. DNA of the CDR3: TGCAGTGCCATGGGAACCGGGACTAGCGGGATAGGTGAGCAGTTCTTC.

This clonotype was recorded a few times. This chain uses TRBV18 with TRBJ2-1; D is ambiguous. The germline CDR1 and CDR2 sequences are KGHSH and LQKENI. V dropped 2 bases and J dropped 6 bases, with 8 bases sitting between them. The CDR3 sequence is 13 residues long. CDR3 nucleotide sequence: TGTGCCAGCTCACCATCAGCTCCCAATGAGCAGTTCTTC. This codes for CASSPSAPNEQFF. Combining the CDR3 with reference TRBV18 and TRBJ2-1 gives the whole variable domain NAGVMQNPRHLVRRRGQEARLRCSPMKGHSHVYWYRQLPEEGLKFMVYLQKENIIDESGMPKERFSAEFPKEGPSILRIQQVVRGDSAAYFCASSPSAPNEQFFGPGTRLTVL.

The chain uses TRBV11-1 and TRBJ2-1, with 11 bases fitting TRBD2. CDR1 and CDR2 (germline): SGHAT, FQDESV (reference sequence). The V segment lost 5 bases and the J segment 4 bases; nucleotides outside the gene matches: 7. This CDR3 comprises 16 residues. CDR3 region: CASSHPLAGGYNEQFF. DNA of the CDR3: TGTGCCAGCAGCCACCCCCTAGCGGGAGGTTACAATGAGCAGTTCTTC.

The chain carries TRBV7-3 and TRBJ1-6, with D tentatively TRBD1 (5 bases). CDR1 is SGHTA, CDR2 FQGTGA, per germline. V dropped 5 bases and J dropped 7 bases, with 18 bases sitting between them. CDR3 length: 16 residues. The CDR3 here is CASSEEGPAGNSPLHF. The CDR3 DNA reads TGTGCCAGCAGCGAAGAGGGACCCGCGGGGAATTCACCCCTCCACTTT.

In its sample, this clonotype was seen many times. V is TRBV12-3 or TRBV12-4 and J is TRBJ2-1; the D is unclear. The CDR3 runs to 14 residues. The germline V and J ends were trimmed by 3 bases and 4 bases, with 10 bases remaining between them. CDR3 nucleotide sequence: TGTGCCAGCAGTTTTTGGGGTGATTACAATGAGCAGTTCTTC. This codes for CASSFWGDYNEQFF.

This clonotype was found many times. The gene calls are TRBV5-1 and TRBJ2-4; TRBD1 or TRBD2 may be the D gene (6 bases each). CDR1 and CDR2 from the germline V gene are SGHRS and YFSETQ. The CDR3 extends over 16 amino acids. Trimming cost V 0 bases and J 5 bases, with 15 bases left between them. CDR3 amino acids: CASSLAGHGGENIQYF. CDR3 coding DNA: TGCGCCAGCAGCTTGGCGGGACATGGAGGGGAAAACATTCAGTACTTC.

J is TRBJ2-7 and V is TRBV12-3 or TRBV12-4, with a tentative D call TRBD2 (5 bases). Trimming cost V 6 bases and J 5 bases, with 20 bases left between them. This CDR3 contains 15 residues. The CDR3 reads CASSQDRGFTHEQYF. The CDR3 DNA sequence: TGTGCCAGCAGCCAAGACCGGGGATTTACGCACGAGCAGTACTTC.

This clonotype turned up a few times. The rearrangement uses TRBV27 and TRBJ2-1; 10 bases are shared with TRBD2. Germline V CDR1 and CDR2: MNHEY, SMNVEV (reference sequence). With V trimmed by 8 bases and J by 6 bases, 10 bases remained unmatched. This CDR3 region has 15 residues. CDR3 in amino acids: CASAPPLAGANEQFF. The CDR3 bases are TGTGCCAGCGCCCCACCTCTAGCGGGAGCCAATGAGCAGTTCTTC.